This TCR beta chain was sequenced for a study of T cell responses to AZD1222 COVID-19 vaccine. To note about this clone: Its antigen remains unknown.

Only in-frame clones appear in the TCRdb table, and some are missing; sequencing was by immunoSEQ multiplex PCR. This listing includes about 140,000 clones. Trimming removed 5 bases at V and 2 bases at J, with 9 bases between. This CDR3 region has 13 residues. CDR1 and CDR2 from the germline V gene are SGHTA and FQGNSA. The study, taken as a whole, reports: Scientists sampled the repertoires only once the peak T cell response had passed. Possibly, clonal diversity was underestimated; donors were largely white British and included more females. Targets within unmutated variant regions were reportedly found for nearly half of spike-specific TCRs. Spike was spanned by vaccine-associated CD4 TCRs, which were dominant at 160-218 and 743-854.

The sample comprised peripheral blood. The gene calls are TRBV7-2 and TRBJ1-1, with D tentatively TRBD1 (5 bases). The sequence was obtained from an adult in good health. DNA of the CDR3: TGTGCCAGCAGCACGGGACCTAACACTGAAGCTTTCTTT. It encodes CASSTGPNTEAFF. Full variable domain (missing parts from reference TRBV7-2 and TRBJ1-1): GAGVSQSPSNKVTEKGKDVELRCDPISGHTALYWYRQSLGQGLEFLIYFQGNSAPDKSGLPSDRFSAERTGGSVSTLTIQRTQQEDSAVYLCASSTGPNTEAFFGQGTRLTVV.